Sequencing of this TCR beta chain was carried out in a study of T cells in Graves' hyperthyroidism and ophthalmopathy. Amplified TCR beta CDR3 regions came from RNA transcripts. A set of HTBI primers served as the primers for a first-round RT-PCR of the TCR CDR3. TCRdb reprocessed the multiplex PCR reads with MiXCR, giving one entry per CDR3 protein. The top ten clones hold around 10% of a sample with about 480,000 distinct CDR3 sequences, roughly 25% of them seen once. 10 ml of fresh peripheral blood supplied the PBMCs. The sample holds many counts of this clonotype. Antigen specificity is unknown. Study-wide points: Ophthalmopathy was separated from stable hyperthyroidism by a 13 V-J model.

V lost 4 bases and J lost 0; bases outside the gene matches: 2. The CDR3 covers 15 residues. The TCR sequence derives from a woman aged 30 to 39 with Graves' ophthalmopathy. This rearrangement joins TRBV12-3 or TRBV12-4 to TRBJ2-2; TRBD2 matches 7 bases. Sequencing input: blood. CDR3 loop: CASSWAGANTGELFF. The CDR3 DNA is TGTGCCAGCAGTTGGGCGGGGGCGAACACCGGGGAGCTGTTTTTT.